The clone carrying this TCR beta chain appeared a few times. Its antigen is as yet unknown. This CDR3 has 18 residues. The V gene's germline CDR1 is LNHDA and CDR2 SQIVND (reference sequence). The V gene end was trimmed by 5 bases and the J gene end by 0 bases; junction bases not matched to a gene: 10. This sample stems from a study of T cell repertoires in cytomegalovirus infection. The overall study: Public TCR beta signatures marked donors with CMV infection and the matching HLA.

TCRdb re-called the reads through MiXCR, storing one row per CDR3 protein. The sample consists of approximately 910,000 distinct CDR3 sequences, roughly 31% of them appearing once. Sample: cultured CD8+ T cells from PBMCs, taken from culture after CMV antigen stimulation. This chain links TRBV19 with TRBJ2-5, with 12 nucleotides matching TRBD2. The sequence was obtained from a human donor in good health (CMV status not recorded). Some clones in this sample may be carry-over from other donors' samples. As DNA, the CDR3 is TGTGCCAGTAGTGCGTGGAGGACTAGCGGGGATAACCAAGAGACCCAGTACTTC. This codes for CASSAWRTSGDNQETQYF.